This TCR beta chain appears in the sequencing data of a study of cytomegalovirus exposure and HLA in healthy donors. General study points: Altogether, 164 TCR beta chains were recorded as cytomegalovirus-associated.

About this clone itself: The antigen is unknown.

This table comes from immunoSEQ multiplex PCR, and its TCRdb copy is limited to in-frame clones, with some not included. There are 120,000 or so clones in the sample; under 90% occur only once, and about 2% lies in the top ten. The CDR3 loop spans 18 amino acids. In germline, CDR1 is MGHRA, CDR2 YSYEKL. The J segment lost 2 bases and the V segment lost 4 bases, leaving 10 bases of the junction unmatched. Material: PBMCs. The rearrangement joins TRBV4-1 to TRBJ2-6; 8 bases match TRBD1. The source is a woman younger than 35 in good health and CMV-seronegative. The CDR3, as DNA: TGCGCCAGCAGCCTTCTTGGACAGGGTTTAGCTGGGGCCAACGTCCTGACTTTC. Translating it yields CASSLLGQGLAGANVLTF.